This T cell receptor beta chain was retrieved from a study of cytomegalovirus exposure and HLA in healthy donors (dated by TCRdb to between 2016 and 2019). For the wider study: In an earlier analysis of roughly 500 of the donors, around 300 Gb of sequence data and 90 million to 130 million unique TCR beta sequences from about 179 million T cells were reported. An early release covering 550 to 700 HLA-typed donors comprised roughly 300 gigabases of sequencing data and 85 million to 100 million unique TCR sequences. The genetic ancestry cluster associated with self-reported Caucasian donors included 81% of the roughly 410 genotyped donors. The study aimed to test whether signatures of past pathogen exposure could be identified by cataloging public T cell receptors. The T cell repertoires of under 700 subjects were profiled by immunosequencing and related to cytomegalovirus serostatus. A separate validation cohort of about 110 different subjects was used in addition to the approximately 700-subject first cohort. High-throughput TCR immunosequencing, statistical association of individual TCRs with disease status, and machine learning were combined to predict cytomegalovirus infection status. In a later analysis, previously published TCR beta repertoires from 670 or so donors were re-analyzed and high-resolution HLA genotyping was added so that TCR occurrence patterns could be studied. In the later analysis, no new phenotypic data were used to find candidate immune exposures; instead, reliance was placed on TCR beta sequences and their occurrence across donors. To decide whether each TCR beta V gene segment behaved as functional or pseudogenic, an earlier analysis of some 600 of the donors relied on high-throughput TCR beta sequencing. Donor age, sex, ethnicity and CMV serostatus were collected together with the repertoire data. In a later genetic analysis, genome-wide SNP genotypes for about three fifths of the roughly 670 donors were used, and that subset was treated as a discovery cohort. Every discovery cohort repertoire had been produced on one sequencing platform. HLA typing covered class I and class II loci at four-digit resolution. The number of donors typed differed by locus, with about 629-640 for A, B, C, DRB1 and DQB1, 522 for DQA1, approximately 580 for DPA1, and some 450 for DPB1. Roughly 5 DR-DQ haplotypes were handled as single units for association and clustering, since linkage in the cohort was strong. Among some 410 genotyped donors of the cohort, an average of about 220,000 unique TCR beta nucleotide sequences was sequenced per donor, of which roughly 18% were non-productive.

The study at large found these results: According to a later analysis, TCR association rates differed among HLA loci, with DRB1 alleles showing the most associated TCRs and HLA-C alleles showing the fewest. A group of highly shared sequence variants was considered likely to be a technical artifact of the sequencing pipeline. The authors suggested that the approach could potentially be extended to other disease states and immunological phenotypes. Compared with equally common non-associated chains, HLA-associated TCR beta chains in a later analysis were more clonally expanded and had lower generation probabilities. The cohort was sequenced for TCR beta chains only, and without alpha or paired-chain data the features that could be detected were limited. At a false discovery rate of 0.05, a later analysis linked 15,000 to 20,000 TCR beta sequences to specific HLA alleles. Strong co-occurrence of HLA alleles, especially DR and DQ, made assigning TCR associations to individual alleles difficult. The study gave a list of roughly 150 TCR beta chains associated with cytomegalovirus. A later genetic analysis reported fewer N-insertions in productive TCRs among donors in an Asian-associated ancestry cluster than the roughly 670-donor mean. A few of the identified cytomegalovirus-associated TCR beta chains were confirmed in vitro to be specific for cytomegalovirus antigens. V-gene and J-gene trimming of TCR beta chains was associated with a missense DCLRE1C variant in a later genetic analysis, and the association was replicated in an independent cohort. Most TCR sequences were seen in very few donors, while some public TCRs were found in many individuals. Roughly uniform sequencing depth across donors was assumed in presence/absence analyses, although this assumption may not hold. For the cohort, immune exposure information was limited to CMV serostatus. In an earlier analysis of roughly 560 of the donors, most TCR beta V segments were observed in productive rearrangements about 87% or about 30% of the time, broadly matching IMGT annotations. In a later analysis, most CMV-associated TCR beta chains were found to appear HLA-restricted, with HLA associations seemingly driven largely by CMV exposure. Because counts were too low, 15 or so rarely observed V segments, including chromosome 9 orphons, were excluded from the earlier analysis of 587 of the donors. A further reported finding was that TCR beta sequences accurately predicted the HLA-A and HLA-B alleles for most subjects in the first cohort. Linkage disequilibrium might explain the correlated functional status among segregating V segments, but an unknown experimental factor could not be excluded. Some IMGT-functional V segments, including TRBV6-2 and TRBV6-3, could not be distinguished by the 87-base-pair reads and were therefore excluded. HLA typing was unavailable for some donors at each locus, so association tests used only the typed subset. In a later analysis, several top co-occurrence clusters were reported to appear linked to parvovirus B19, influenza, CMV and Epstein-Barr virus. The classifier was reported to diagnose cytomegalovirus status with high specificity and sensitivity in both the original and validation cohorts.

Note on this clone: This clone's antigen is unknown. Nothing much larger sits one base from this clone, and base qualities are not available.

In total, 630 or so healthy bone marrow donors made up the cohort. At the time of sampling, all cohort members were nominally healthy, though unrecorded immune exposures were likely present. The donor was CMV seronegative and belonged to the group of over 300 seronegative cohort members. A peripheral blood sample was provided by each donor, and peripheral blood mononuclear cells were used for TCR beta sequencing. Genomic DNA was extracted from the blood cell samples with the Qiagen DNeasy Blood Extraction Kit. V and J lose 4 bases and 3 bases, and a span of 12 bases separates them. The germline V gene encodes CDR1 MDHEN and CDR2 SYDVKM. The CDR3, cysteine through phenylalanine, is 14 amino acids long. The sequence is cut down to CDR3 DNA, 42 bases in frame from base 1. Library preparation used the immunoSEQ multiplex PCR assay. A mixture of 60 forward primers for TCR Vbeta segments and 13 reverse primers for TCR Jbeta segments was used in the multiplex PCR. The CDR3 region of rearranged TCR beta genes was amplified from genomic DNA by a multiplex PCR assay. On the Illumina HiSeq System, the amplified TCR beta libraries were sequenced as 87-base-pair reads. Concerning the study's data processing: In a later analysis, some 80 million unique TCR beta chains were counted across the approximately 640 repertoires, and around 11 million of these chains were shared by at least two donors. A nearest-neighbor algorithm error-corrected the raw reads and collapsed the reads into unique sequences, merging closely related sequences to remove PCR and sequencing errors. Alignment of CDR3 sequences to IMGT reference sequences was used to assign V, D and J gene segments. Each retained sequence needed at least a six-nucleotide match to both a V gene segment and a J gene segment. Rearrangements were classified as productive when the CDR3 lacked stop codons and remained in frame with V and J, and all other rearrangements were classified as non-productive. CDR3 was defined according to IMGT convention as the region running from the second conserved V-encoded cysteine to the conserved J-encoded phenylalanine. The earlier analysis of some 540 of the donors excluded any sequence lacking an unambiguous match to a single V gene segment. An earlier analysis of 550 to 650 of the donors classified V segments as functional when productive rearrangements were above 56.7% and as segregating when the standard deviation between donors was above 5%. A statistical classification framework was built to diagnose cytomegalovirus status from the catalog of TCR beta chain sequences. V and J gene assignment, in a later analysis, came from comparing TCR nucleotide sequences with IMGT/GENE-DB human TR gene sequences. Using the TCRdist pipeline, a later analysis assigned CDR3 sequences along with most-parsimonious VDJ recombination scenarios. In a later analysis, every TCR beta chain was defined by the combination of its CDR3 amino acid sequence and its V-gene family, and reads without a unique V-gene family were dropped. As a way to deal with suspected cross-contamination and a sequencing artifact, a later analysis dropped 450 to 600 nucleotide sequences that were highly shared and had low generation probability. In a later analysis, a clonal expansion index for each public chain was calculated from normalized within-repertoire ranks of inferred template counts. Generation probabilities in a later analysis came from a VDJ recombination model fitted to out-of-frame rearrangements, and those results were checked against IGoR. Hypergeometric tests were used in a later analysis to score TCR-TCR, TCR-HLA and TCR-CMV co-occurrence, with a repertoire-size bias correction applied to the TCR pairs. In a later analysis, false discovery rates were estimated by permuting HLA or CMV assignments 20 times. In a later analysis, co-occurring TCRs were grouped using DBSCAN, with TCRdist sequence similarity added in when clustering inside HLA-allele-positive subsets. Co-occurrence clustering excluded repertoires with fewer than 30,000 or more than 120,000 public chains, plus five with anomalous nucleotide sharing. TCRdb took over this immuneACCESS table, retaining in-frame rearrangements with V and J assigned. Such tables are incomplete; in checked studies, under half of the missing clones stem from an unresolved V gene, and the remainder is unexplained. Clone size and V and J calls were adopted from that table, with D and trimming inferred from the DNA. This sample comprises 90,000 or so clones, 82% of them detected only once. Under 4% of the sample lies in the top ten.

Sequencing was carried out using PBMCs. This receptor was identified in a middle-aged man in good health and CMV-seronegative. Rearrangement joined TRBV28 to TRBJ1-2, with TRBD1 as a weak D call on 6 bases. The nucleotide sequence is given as TGTGCCAGCAGTTCCTTTCAGGGGTACTATGGCTACACCTTC. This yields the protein CASSSFQGYYGYTF.